The clone carrying this T cell receptor beta chain occurred many times. Its antigen remains unidentified. A patient was excluded if there was uncontrolled infection, other autoimmune disease, pregnancy or lactation. Germline V gene sequence: CDR1 DFQATT, CDR2 SNEGSKA (reference sequence). The V and J ends lost 3 bases and 4 bases, in that order; junction bases with no gene match: 1. The CDR3 runs to 13 residues. Amplification of TCR beta CDR3 regions used RNA as the template. The HTBI primer set drove a first-round RT-PCR of the TCR CDR3. TCRdb reprocessed the multiplex PCR reads via MiXCR and lists one record per CDR3 protein. Among over 500,000 distinct CDR3 sequences listed, 13% to 15% were seen once. The sample is drawn from a study of T cells in Graves' hyperthyroidism and ophthalmopathy. Study-level information: Blood from the periphery was taken at initial diagnosis, before any treatment.

Notes on the study in general: Ophthalmopathy stood apart from stable hyperthyroidism in a 13 V-J model. In blood, most of the thyroid clonotypes expanded above 0.001 were also present.

This clonotype was obtained from a middle-aged woman with Graves' hyperthyroidism. The sequenced material came from blood. The chain carries TRBV20-1 and TRBJ2-3; 10 bases fit TRBD2. The CDR3 sequence: CSASLAGADTQYF. The CDR3 DNA follows: TGCAGTGCTAGCCTAGCGGGAGCAGATACGCAGTATTTT.